One and the same sample provided the 18 T cell receptor beta chains below, sequenced in a study of blood T cell repertoires in COVID-19. Using immunoSEQ multiplex PCR, the repertoire was profiled, and TCRdb retains in-frame clones only, with some absent. This table has around 320,000 clones, approximately 86% appearing once. Material: peripheral blood. These TCRs come from a man aged 18 to 35 with active or convalescent COVID-19.

The rearrangement joins TRBV30 to TRBJ1-5, with 8 bases fitting TRBD1. CDR3 length equals 15 residues. Germline V CDR1 and CDR2: GTSNPN, SVGIG (reference sequence). The V segment lost 4 bases and the J segment 4 bases; nucleotides outside the gene matches: 9. CDR3 DNA sequence: TGTGCCTGGATAGCGGACAGGGTTAGGAATCAGCCCCAGCATTTT. Protein sequence: CAWIADRVRNQPQHF.

J is TRBJ1-6 and V is TRBV5-6, with 9 bases matching TRBD1. Germline loops: CDR1 SGHDT, CDR2 YYEEEE. There are 16 residues in the CDR3. Germline trimming cut 1 base from V and 6 bases from J; bases unmatched to any gene: 5. DNA of the CDR3: TGTGCCAGCAGCTTGATAATGACAGGGGGTAATTCACCCCTCCACTTT. Residues: CASSLIMTGGNSPLHF.

This sequence joins TRBV7-7 and TRBJ2-2; 8 nucleotides line up with TRBD1. This CDR3 is 16 amino acids long. J lost 5 bases, V lost 5 bases, and 10 bases had no gene match. Germline V lookup: CDR1 SSHAT, CDR2 FNYEAQ (reference sequence). For the CDR3, the DNA is TGTGCCAGCAGCCGATACTCAGGGGGCCAGACCGGGGAGCTGTTTTTT. Translation: CASSRYSGGQTGELFF.

Written as DNA, the CDR3 is TGTGCTAGTGGTTTGGCCGGACAGGGGAGGAATGAGCAGTTCTTC. Its translation is CASGLAGQGRNEQFF. This sequence joins TRBV12-5 and TRBJ2-1, with TRBD1 matching 9 bases. The junction had 5 bases not matched to a gene; V was cut back by 1 base and J by 7 bases. This CDR3 has 15 residues. Germline assignment: CDR1 LGHNT and CDR2 FRNRAP.

The V call is TRBV12-3 or TRBV12-4, the J call TRBJ1-1; D possibly corresponds to TRBD1 (6 bases). V was trimmed by 6 bases and J by 5 bases, leaving 13 bases between them. The CDR3 is 13 amino acids. The CDR3 here is CASRPGARTEAFF. In nucleotides, the CDR3 is TGTGCCAGCAGGCCAGGGGCAAGGACTGAAGCTTTCTTT.

The chain joins TRBV28 to TRBJ2-7; D might be TRBD2 (6 bases). The CDR3 loop spans 15 amino acids. Trimming stripped 3 bases from V and 5 bases from J, with 17 bases between. Germline-derived CDR1 and CDR2 are MDHEN and SYDVKM. The chain's CDR3 is CASSFSAGRNDEQYF. The CDR3 DNA is TGTGCCAGCAGTTTCTCCGCGGGGCGGAATGACGAGCAGTACTTC.

This clone was recorded only once. V usage is TRBV13 and J usage is TRBJ2-7, with TRBD2 matching over 13 bases. J gave up 3 bases and V 5 bases, and 7 bases lay outside the gene matches. The CDR3 sequence is 16 residues long. Germline values: CDR1 PRHDT, CDR2 FYEKMQ (reference sequence). CDR3 amino acids: CASSITGTSGIYEQYF. For the CDR3, the DNA is TGTGCCAGCAGCATAACCGGGACTAGCGGGATCTACGAGCAGTACTTC. Using reference TRBV13 and TRBJ2-7 for the parts outside the CDR3, the full variable domain is AAGVIQSPRHLIKEKRETATLKCYPIPRHDTVYWYQQGPGQDPQFLISFYEKMQSDKGSIPDRFSAQQFSDYHSELNMSSLELGDSALYFCASSITGTSGIYEQYFGPGTRLTVT.

A single count supports this clone. The gene calls are TRBV28 and TRBJ2-1; TRBD2 matches at 10 bases. V lost 2 bases and J lost 3; bases outside the gene matches: 4. CDR3 length: 16 residues. Germline assignment: CDR1 MDHEN and CDR2 SYDVKM. CDR3 sequence (DNA): TGTGCCAGCAGTTTACTAGCGGGAGCCCACTACAATGAGCAGTTCTTC. The encoded protein is CASSLLAGAHYNEQFF.

The chain couples TRBV28 to TRBJ2-5; weak D call: TRBD2 (5 bases). V lost 7 bases, J lost 5 bases, and 8 bases lay in between. CDR3 length: 11 residues. The germline V gene has CDR1 MDHEN and CDR2 SYDVKM. The CDR3 DNA is TGTGCCAGCACCCCGGGGGAGACCCAGTACTTC. Residues: CASTPGETQYF. Full variable domain (outside the CDR3, taken from reference TRBV28 and TRBJ2-5): DVKVTQSSRYLVKRTGEKVFLECVQDMDHENMFWYRQDPGLGLRLIYFSYDVKMKEKGDIPEGYSVSREKKERFSLILESASTNQTSMYLCASTPGETQYFGPGTRLLVL.

The rearrangement joins TRBV27 to TRBJ2-7; maybe TRBD1 (5 bases). Trimming took 6 bases from V and 0 from J, leaving 9 bases between them. Germline V gene lookup returns CDR1 MNHEY and CDR2 SMNVEV (reference sequence). This CDR3 is 13 amino acids long. CDR3 sequence reads: CASRGVGSYEQYF. In nucleotides, the CDR3 is TGTGCCAGCAGAGGGGTAGGCTCCTACGAGCAGTACTTC.

In regard to this clone: Other DNA variants within this sample encode the same CDR3. The chain has TRBV29-1 and TRBJ2-7; 10 nucleotides align to TRBD1. Germline CDR1 reads SQVTM; CDR2 reads ANQGSEA. V shed 5 bases, J shed 3 bases, and the junction held 4 bases outside the gene matches. This CDR3 spans 13 amino acids. The CDR3 reads CSVRTGGSYEQYF. In DNA, the CDR3 is TGCAGCGTTCGGACAGGGGGGAGCTACGAGCAGTACTTC.

This clone has only a few counts. V gene TRBV7-9 combines with J gene TRBJ1-6; D is unresolved. The CDR3 covers 15 residues. Germline CDR1 reads SEHNR; CDR2 reads FQNEAQ (reference sequence). V was cut by 0 bases and J by 10 bases, with 13 bases left in between. The DNA of the CDR3 is TGTGCCAGCAGCTTAGCGCTGCCAGTTGGCTCACCCCTCCACTTT. This translates into CASSLALPVGSPLHF.

The V and J genes are TRBV9 and TRBJ1-6; D is possibly TRBD1 (6 bases). The germline V and J ends were trimmed by 3 bases and 12 bases, with 10 bases remaining between them. Looked up from germline, CDR1 is SGDLS and CDR2 is YYNGEE. The length of the CDR3 is 12 residues. CDR3 region: CASSAGERPLHF. The DNA for the CDR3 is TGTGCCAGCAGCGCAGGGGAGAGACCCCTCCACTTT.

The CDR3 is CASSPPDRDLPVKGTDTQYF. The CDR3 DNA follows: TGTGCCAGCTCACCACCGGACAGGGATTTGCCGGTTAAGGGTACAGATACGCAGTATTTT. The rearrangement uses TRBV18 and TRBJ2-3, with TRBD1 identical over 8 bases. From germline, CDR1 is KGHSH and CDR2 LQKENI. The ends lost 0 bases at V and 3 bases at J; junction bases unmatched: 17. The CDR3 has 20 amino acids.

This clone was detected a few times. The chain recombines TRBV7-9 with TRBJ1-1; D remains unclear. V was trimmed by 2 bases and J by 6 bases, leaving 10 bases between them. The CDR3 length is 13 residues. Germline CDR1 is SEHNR and CDR2 is FQNEAQ (reference sequence). The CDR3: CASSLTKRAEAFF. CDR3 DNA: TGTGCCAGCAGCTTAACTAAGAGGGCTGAAGCTTTCTTT.

The V call is TRBV10-3, the J call TRBJ1-2; 11 nucleotides line up with TRBD1. V was pared by 2 bases and J by 1 base, with 6 bases of the junction left unmatched. Germline values: CDR1 ENHRY, CDR2 SYGVKD. The CDR3 sequence is 17 residues long. The CDR3 protein is CAISEPGQGVNNYGYTF. The CDR3 region has the DNA TGTGCCATCAGTGAGCCGGGACAGGGGGTAAATAACTATGGCTACACCTTC.

This clone has only one observation. The genes are TRBV5-6 and TRBJ1-1, with 9 positions matching TRBD1. The CDR3 runs to 14 residues. Losses at the gene ends were 4 bases for V and 7 bases for J; bases not matched to a gene: 8. Germline assignment: CDR1 SGHDT and CDR2 YYEEEE. The CDR3 DNA reads as TGTGCCAGCAGCCCCTACAGGGGGCCGGGTGAAGCTTTCTTT. This sequence encodes CASSPYRGPGEAFF.

In this sample, this clone turned up a few times. V usage is TRBV18 and J usage is TRBJ1-1; D call uncertain. This CDR3 region has 13 residues. CDR1 is KGHSH, CDR2 LQKENI, per germline. V gave up 5 bases and J gave up 3 bases, with 10 bases separating them. The CDR3 spells CASSSRRDTEAFF. CDR3 sequence (DNA): TGTGCCAGCTCAAGCAGACGGGACACTGAAGCTTTCTTT. The full variable domain, with the rest looked up from reference TRBV18 and TRBJ1-1, is NAGVMQNPRHLVRRRGQEARLRCSPMKGHSHVYWYRQLPEEGLKFMVYLQKENIIDESGMPKERFSAEFPKEGPSILRIQQVVRGDSAAYFCASSSRRDTEAFFGQGTRLTVV.